This entry describes one TCR beta chain. This clonotype was detected ten times or more. Its binding antigen is unknown. Nothing much larger sits one base from this clone, and base qualities are not available. Genomic DNA was used as template for profiling of TCR beta VDJ combinations and CDR3 sequences. TCR repertoire sequencing was run on an Illumina HiSeq 2000. From the authors' description of their analysis: Repertoires were assessed using TRBV/TRBJ rearrangement plots, CDR3 size and DJ length profiles, and Simpson's diversity index. Whichever DNA sequence was most abundant in the deep sequencing data was defined as the immunodominant clone. CDR3 amino acid sequences were checked for sharing across subjects and were also compared against the VDJdb database and published repertoires. TCRdb ran its own pipeline on the public reads, namely fastp trimming at Q25 and MiXCR clone calling, and kept in-frame beta chains. Every CDR3 protein is listed once, alongside the most common genes and DNA of its rows. None of the V and J calls come from the authors' own analysis; TCRdb made them. In this sample the table shows about 150,000 distinct CDR3 sequences, about 54% of which occur a single time. The ten most abundant clones make up 12% of the sample.

This entry is derived from a study of CD8+CD57+ T cells in acquired aplastic anemia listed by TCRdb under 2018. In terms of the full investigation: A mean of about 3 ug of DNA, ranging from roughly 0.19 to 27.4 ug, was extracted from sorted CD4+ and CD8+ cells. CD8+CD57+ expansion was defined as a frequency above the mean frequency observed in healthy subjects. The study at large found these results: Twenty-nine CD8+ CDR3 sequences were found to be shared between patients and controls, but these sequences appeared to be highly expressed in patients and within the immunodominant clones of the patients. No significant difference in CD8+ Simpson's diversity was found between patients and healthy controls (P=0.060).

Expansion of CD8+CD57+ cells had been shown by flow cytometry in the patients chosen for sequencing. Every patient had severe acquired aplastic anemia, diagnosed using the International Study of Aplastic Anemia and Agranulocytosis and Camitta criteria. No therapy had been received by the patients at the time of blood sampling. The study deep-sequenced TCR repertoires of sorted CD4+ and CD8+ blood T cells from severe aplastic anemia patients and healthy subjects. Patients were enrolled under clinicaltrials.gov protocols 00001620, 01623167, 00001397, 00071045, 00081523 and 00961064 in the USA. Ficoll-Paque density gradient centrifugation was used to isolate peripheral blood mononuclear cells. Before DNA extraction, CD4+ and CD8+ T cells were sorted with FACS or magnetic beads. The CDR3 goes from the cysteine to the phenylalanine over 14 residues. Only the CDR3 portion is preserved as DNA: 42 bases, with reading frame beginning at the first base. CDR1 SGHNT and CDR2 YYREEE were looked up in the germline V gene (reference sequence). Deletion took 5 bases off V and 4 bases off J, with a span of 15 bases between the germline ends.

This clonotype was obtained from a human donor with aplastic anemia. The chain is encoded by TRBV5-4 joined to TRBJ1-2; a tentative D match to TRBD1 spans 6 bases. What was sequenced was sorted CD4+, CD8+, or CD8+CD57+ T cells (not recorded which) from PBMCs. The CDR3 sequence is CASRLEGDGYGYTF. The DNA sequence reads TGTGCCAGCAGACTTGAGGGGGACGGCTATGGCTACACCTTC.